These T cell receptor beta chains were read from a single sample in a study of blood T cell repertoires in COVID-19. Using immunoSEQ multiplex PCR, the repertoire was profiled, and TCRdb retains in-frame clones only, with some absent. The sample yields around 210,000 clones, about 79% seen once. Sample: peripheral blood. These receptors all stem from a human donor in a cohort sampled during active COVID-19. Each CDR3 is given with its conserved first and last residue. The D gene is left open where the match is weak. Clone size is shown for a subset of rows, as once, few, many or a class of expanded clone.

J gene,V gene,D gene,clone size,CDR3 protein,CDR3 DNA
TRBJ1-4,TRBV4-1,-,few,CASSQDLGREYEKLFF,TGCGCCAGCAGCCAAGATCTTGGCAGGGAATATGAAAAACTGTTTTTT
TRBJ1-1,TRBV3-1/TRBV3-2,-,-,CASSQDETNSAATEAFF,TGTGCCAGCAGCCAAGACGAGACAAACTCAGCAGCCACTGAAGCTTTCTTT
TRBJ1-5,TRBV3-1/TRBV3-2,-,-,CASSQDQRQPQHF,TGTGCCAGCAGCCAAGATCAGCGTCAGCCCCAGCATTTT
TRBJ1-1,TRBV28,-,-,CASSPSTYTEAFF,TGTGCCAGCAGTCCCTCGACTTACACTGAAGCTTTCTTT
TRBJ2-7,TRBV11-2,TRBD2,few,CASRNLAGAYEQYF,TGTGCCAGCAGAAACCTAGCGGGTGCCTACGAGCAGTACTTC
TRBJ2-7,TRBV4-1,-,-,CASSQASGGLVTYEQYF,TGCGCCAGCAGCCAAGCTTCGGGGGGCCTAGTGACCTACGAGCAGTACTTC
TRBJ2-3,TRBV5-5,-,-,CASSLQIGGRGTDTQYF,TGTGCCAGCAGCTTGCAGATCGGCGGCAGGGGCACAGATACGCAGTATTTT
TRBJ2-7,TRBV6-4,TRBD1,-,CASSEYGTGSYEQYF,TGTGCCAGCAGTGAGTACGGGACAGGCTCCTACGAGCAGTACTTC
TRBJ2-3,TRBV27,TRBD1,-,CASSLEDRGTEDTQYF,TGTGCCAGCAGTTTAGAGGACAGGGGGACAGAAGATACGCAGTATTTT
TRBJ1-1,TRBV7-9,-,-,CASSLRGNTEAFF,TGTGCCAGCAGCTTAAGGGGGAACACTGAAGCTTTCTTT
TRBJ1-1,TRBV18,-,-,CASSPRGEQRAFF,TGTGCCAGCTCACCACGCGGGGAACAGCGGGCTTTCTTT
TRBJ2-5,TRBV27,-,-,CASSSPTRGKETQYF,TGTGCCAGCAGTTCCCCGACTAGAGGTAAAGAGACCCAGTACTTC
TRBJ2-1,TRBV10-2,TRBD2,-,CASRGTSGSGWVEQFF,TGCGCCAGCAGGGGGACTAGCGGGAGTGGGTGGGTTGAGCAGTTCTTC
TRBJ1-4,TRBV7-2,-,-,CASSPNLREKLFF,TGTGCCAGCAGCCCAAACCTCCGGGAAAAACTGTTTTTT
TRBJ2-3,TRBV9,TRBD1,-,CASSVDPGGLSDTQYF,TGTGCCAGCAGCGTAGATCCAGGGGGCTTGTCAGATACGCAGTATTTT
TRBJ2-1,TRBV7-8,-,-,CASNPWGTSSYNEQFF,TGTGCCAGCAACCCGTGGGGGACTTCCTCCTACAATGAGCAGTTCTTC
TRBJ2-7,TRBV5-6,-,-,CASSLVGLVDEQYF,TGTGCCAGCAGCTTGGTAGGCCTAGTGGACGAGCAGTACTTC
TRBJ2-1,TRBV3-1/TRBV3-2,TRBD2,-,CASSQDLREARNEQFF,TGTGCCAGCAGCCAAGATCTGCGGGAGGCACGCAATGAGCAGTTCTTC
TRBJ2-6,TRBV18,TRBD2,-,CASSPLTSGRSGANVLTF,TGTGCCAGCTCACCACTGACTAGCGGACGCTCTGGGGCCAACGTCCTGACTTTC
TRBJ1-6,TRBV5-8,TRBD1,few,CASSSRTGGDSPLHF,TGTGCCAGCAGCTCCCGGACAGGGGGCGATTCACCCCTCCACTTT
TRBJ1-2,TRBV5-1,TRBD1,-,CASSMSATGGSYGYTF,TGCGCCAGCAGCATGAGCGCGACAGGGGGCAGCTATGGCTACACCTTC
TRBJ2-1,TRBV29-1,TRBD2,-,CSVEPGLADMSSYNEQFF,TGCAGCGTTGAGCCGGGACTAGCGGATATGAGCTCCTACAATGAGCAGTTCTTC
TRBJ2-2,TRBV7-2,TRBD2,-,CASSLFLADTGELFF,TGTGCCAGCAGCTTATTCCTAGCGGACACCGGGGAGCTGTTTTTT
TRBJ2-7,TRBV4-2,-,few,CASSSRESVGYEQYF,TGTGCCAGCAGCAGTCGGGAGTCTGTAGGCTACGAGCAGTACTTC
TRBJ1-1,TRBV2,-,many,CASRPRQGQNTEAFF,TGTGCCAGCAGGCCCAGGCAGGGGCAGAACACTGAAGCTTTCTTT
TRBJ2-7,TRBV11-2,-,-,CASSLVGGEPYEQYF,TGTGCCAGCAGCTTAGTGGGCGGGGAACCCTACGAGCAGTACTTC
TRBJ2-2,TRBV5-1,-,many,CASSFRAAGDTGELFF,TGCGCCAGCAGCTTCAGGGCCGCAGGAGACACCGGGGAGCTGTTTTTT
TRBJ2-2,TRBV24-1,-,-,CATSRQVPNTGELFF,TGTGCCACCAGCCGACAGGTCCCGAACACCGGGGAGCTGTTTTTT
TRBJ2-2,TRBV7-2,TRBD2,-,CASSSLLLAGGGTGELFF,TGTGCCAGCAGCTCCTTATTACTAGCGGGAGGCGGCACCGGGGAGCTGTTTTTT
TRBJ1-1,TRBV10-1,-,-,CASGRGNTEAFF,TGCGCCAGCGGGAGAGGGAACACTGAAGCTTTCTTT
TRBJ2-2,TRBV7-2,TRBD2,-,CASSSSGRSTGELFF,TGTGCCAGCAGCTCCAGCGGGAGAAGCACCGGGGAGCTGTTTTTT
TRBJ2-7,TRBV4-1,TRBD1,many,CASSPSIGQGTYEQYF,TGCGCCAGCAGTCCAAGTATTGGACAGGGAACCTACGAGCAGTACTTC
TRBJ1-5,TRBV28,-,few,CASSYWDIVINQPQHF,TGTGCCAGCAGCTACTGGGACATCGTTATCAATCAGCCCCAGCATTTT
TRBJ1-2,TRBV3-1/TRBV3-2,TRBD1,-,CASSQPRGQDYGYTF,TGTGCCAGCAGCCAGCCAAGAGGACAGGACTATGGCTACACCTTC
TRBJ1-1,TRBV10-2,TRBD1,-,CASGTGPTEAFF,TGCGCCAGCGGGACAGGGCCAACTGAAGCTTTCTTT
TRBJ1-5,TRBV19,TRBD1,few,CASSQSGTGGYSNQPQHF,TGTGCCAGTAGTCAATCCGGGACAGGGGGCTATAGCAATCAGCCCCAGCATTTT
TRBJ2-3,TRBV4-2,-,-,CASKGVDTQYF,TGTGCCAGTAAGGGGGTAGATACGCAGTATTTT
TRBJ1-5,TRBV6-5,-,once,CASSITGNQPQHF,TGTGCCAGCAGTATAACAGGCAATCAGCCCCAGCATTTT
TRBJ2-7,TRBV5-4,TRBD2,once,CASSLALAGVGYEQYF,TGTGCCAGCAGCTTGGCGCTAGCGGGAGTAGGGTACGAGCAGTACTTC
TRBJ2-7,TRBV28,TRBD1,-,CASSSLIRDRDSYEQYF,TGTGCCAGCAGTTCACTAATCCGGGACAGGGACTCCTACGAGCAGTACTTC
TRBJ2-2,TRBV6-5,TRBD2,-,CASRGLAGATGELFF,TGTGCCAGCAGGGGACTAGCGGGAGCCACCGGGGAGCTGTTTTTT
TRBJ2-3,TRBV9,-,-,CASSGASTDTQYF,TGTGCCAGCAGCGGGGCCTCCACAGATACGCAGTATTTT
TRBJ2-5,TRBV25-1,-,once,CASSWGGLGYQETQYF,TGTGCCAGCTCCTGGGGGGGCCTAGGGTATCAAGAGACCCAGTACTTC
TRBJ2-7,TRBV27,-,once,CASSQGLPSYEQYF,TGTGCCAGCAGTCAAGGACTTCCCTCCTACGAGCAGTACTTC
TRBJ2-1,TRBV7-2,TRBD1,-,CASSLGQGATNEQFF,TGTGCCAGCAGCTTAGGACAGGGGGCAACGAATGAGCAGTTCTTC
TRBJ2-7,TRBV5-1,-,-,CASRMQASSYEQYF,TGCGCCAGCAGAATGCAGGCCAGCTCCTACGAGCAGTACTTC
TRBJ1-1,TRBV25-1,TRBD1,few,CASLPTGRTEAFF,TGTGCCAGCCTACCGACAGGGAGAACTGAAGCTTTCTTT
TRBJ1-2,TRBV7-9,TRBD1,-,CASSFGQGSYGYTF,TGTGCCAGCAGCTTCGGACAGGGGAGCTATGGCTACACCTTC
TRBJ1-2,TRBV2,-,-,CASSGHYGYTF,TGTGCCAGCAGTGGACATTATGGCTACACCTTC
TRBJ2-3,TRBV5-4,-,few,CASSLRSGSVDTQYF,TGTGCCAGCAGCTTGCGGTCCGGGAGTGTGGATACGCAGTATTTT
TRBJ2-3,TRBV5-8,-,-,CASSLRGSADTQYF,TGTGCCAGCAGCTTGAGGGGGAGCGCAGATACGCAGTATTTT
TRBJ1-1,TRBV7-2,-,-,CASSLRPGGNTEAFF,TGTGCCAGCAGCCTCCGCCCCGGCGGGAACACTGAAGCTTTCTTT